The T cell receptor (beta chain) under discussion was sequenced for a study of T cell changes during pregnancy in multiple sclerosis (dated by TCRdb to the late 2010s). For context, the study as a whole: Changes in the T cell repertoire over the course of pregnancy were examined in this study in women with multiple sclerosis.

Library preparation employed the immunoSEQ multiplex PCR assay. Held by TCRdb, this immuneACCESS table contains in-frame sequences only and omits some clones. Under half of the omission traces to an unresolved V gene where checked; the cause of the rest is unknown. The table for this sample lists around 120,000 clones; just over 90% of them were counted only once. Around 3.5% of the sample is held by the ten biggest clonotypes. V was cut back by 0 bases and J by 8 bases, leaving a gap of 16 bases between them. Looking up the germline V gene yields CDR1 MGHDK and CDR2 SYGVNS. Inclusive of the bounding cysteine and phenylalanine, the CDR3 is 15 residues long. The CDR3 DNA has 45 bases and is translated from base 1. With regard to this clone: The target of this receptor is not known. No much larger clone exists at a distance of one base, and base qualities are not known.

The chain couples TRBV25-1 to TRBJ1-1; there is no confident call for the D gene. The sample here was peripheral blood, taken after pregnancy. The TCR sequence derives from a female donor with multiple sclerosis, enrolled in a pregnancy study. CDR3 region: CASSEYFPRESEAFF. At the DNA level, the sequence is TGTGCCAGCAGTGAATATTTCCCGCGGGAATCGGAAGCTTTCTTT.